Listed below are T cell receptor beta chains from one sample, sequenced in a study of T-cell reconstitution after alpha-beta-depleted transplantation in children. TCRdb reprocessed the PCR reads via MiXCR and lists one record per CDR3 protein. The sample has 350,000 to 500,000 distinct CDR3 sequences, 43% seen once. This specimen consisted of PBMCs, obtained before TCRalphabeta/CD19-depleted stem cell transplant. These receptors all come from a girl under 10 years old with aplastic anemia, due to receive a stem cell transplant. CDR3s include the opening cysteine and the closing phenylalanine or tryptophan. Fields, in order: D gene, V gene, clone size, J gene, CDR3 protein, CDR3 DNA. The D gene is left open where the match is weak. Some rows have no size entry. The others give once, few or many, or a class for an expanded clone.

d_call: -; v_call: TRBV29-1; clone_size: -; j_call: TRBJ1-2; cdr3_aa: CSVEVYGYTF; cdr3_nt: TGCAGCGTTGAAGTCTATGGCTACACCTTC
d_call: TRBD2; v_call: TRBV7-3; clone_size: many; j_call: TRBJ2-3; cdr3_aa: CASSFGGSRDTQYF; cdr3_nt: TGTGCCAGCAGCTTCGGCGGGAGCAGAGATACGCAGTATTTT
d_call: TRBD1; v_call: TRBV4-1; clone_size: -; j_call: TRBJ1-1; cdr3_aa: CASSLDRDRSGVEAFF; cdr3_nt: TGCGCCAGCAGCCTCGACCGGGACAGGAGCGGGGTTGAAGCTTTCTTT
d_call: TRBD1; v_call: TRBV5-1; clone_size: many; j_call: TRBJ1-1; cdr3_aa: CASSSIPTGAEAFF; cdr3_nt: TGCGCCAGCAGCTCCATCCCGACAGGGGCTGAAGCTTTCTTT
d_call: -; v_call: TRBV20-1; clone_size: -; j_call: TRBJ2-3; cdr3_aa: CSAQGDTQYF; cdr3_nt: TGCAGTGCTCAGGGAGATACGCAGTATTTT
d_call: -; v_call: TRBV28; clone_size: -; j_call: TRBJ2-3; cdr3_aa: CASIGGFSPDTQYF; cdr3_nt: TGTGCCAGCATCGGGGGATTTTCCCCAGATACGCAGTATTTT
d_call: -; v_call: TRBV3-1; clone_size: -; j_call: TRBJ1-5; cdr3_aa: CASSQAANQPQHF; cdr3_nt: TGTGCCAGCAGCCAGGCCGCTAATCAGCCCCAGCATTTT
d_call: -; v_call: TRBV29-1; clone_size: few; j_call: TRBJ2-3; cdr3_aa: CSVQGRVADTQYF; cdr3_nt: TGCAGCGTTCAGGGGAGGGTAGCAGATACGCAGTATTTT
d_call: -; v_call: TRBV3-1; clone_size: many; j_call: TRBJ1-1; cdr3_aa: CASSRTGWNTEAFF; cdr3_nt: TGTGCCAGCAGCCGCACAGGGTGGAACACTGAAGCTTTCTTT
d_call: TRBD1; v_call: TRBV28; clone_size: -; j_call: TRBJ2-7; cdr3_aa: CASIGQGPYEQYF; cdr3_nt: TGTGCCAGCATAGGACAGGGCCCCTACGAGCAGTACTTC
d_call: TRBD1; v_call: TRBV3-1; clone_size: many; j_call: TRBJ2-1; cdr3_aa: CASSRDSEQFF; cdr3_nt: TGTGCCAGCAGCCGGGACAGTGAGCAGTTCTTC
d_call: -; v_call: TRBV24-1; clone_size: -; j_call: TRBJ2-1; cdr3_aa: CATSEEPRGWGYNEQFF; cdr3_nt: TGTGCCACCAGTGAGGAACCACGGGGTTGGGGCTACAATGAGCAGTTCTTC
d_call: TRBD2; v_call: TRBV10-3; clone_size: -; j_call: TRBJ2-7; cdr3_aa: CASSAASGSYEQYF; cdr3_nt: TGTGCCAGCTCCGCGGCTAGCGGTTCCTACGAGCAGTACTTC
d_call: -; v_call: TRBV28; clone_size: -; j_call: TRBJ1-1; cdr3_aa: CASSFHSLGGGMNTEAFF; cdr3_nt: TGTGCCAGCAGTTTCCACTCGCTCGGGGGGGGGATGAACACTGAAGCTTTCTTT
d_call: -; v_call: TRBV7-2; clone_size: few; j_call: TRBJ2-7; cdr3_aa: CASSVTRNSYEQYF; cdr3_nt: TGTGCCAGCAGCGTAACTAGAAACTCCTACGAGCAGTACTTC
d_call: -; v_call: TRBV25-1; clone_size: -; j_call: TRBJ1-4; cdr3_aa: CAPGRNDEKLFF; cdr3_nt: TGTGCCCCCGGAAGGAACGATGAAAAACTGTTTTTT
d_call: TRBD2; v_call: TRBV28; clone_size: once; j_call: TRBJ2-4; cdr3_aa: CASSSAGTIAKNIQYF; cdr3_nt: TGTGCCAGCAGTTCGGCCGGGACTATAGCCAAAAACATTCAGTACTTC
d_call: -; v_call: TRBV5-8; clone_size: many; j_call: TRBJ1-1; cdr3_aa: CASSLLGGSTEAFF; cdr3_nt: TGTGCCAGCAGCTTGTTAGGGGGGAGCACTGAAGCTTTCTTT
d_call: -; v_call: TRBV25-1; clone_size: -; j_call: TRBJ1-3; cdr3_aa: CASSPSTGYSGNTIYF; cdr3_nt: TGTGCCAGCAGTCCCTCTACAGGGTACTCTGGAAACACCATATATTTT
d_call: TRBD1; v_call: TRBV6-5; clone_size: many; j_call: TRBJ2-1; cdr3_aa: CASRGQGEFF; cdr3_nt: TGTGCCAGCAGAGGACAGGGGGAGTTCTTC
d_call: -; v_call: TRBV30; clone_size: once; j_call: TRBJ1-1; cdr3_aa: CAWSPWGATEAFF; cdr3_nt: TGTGCCTGGAGTCCGTGGGGGGCCACTGAAGCTTTCTTT
d_call: -; v_call: TRBV5-1; clone_size: few; j_call: TRBJ1-2; cdr3_aa: CASSLTIGRDLNSYTF; cdr3_nt: TGCGCCAGCAGCTTGACCATTGGCCGAGATCTGAACTCTTACACCTTC
d_call: -; v_call: TRBV20-1; clone_size: -; j_call: TRBJ2-7; cdr3_aa: CSARLDGGPYEQYF; cdr3_nt: TGCAGTGCTAGACTAGACGGAGGTCCCTACGAGCAGTACTTC
d_call: -; v_call: TRBV6-5; clone_size: few; j_call: TRBJ2-5; cdr3_aa: CASSYSAAKETQYF; cdr3_nt: TGTGCCAGCAGTTACTCGGCAGCTAAGGAGACCCAGTACTTC
d_call: -; v_call: TRBV29-1; clone_size: few; j_call: TRBJ2-7; cdr3_aa: CSVGDYEQYF; cdr3_nt: TGCAGCGTGGGGGACTACGAGCAGTACTTC
d_call: TRBD1; v_call: TRBV5-1; clone_size: -; j_call: TRBJ2-5; cdr3_aa: CASSLQGAAETQYF; cdr3_nt: TGCGCCAGCAGCTTACAGGGGGCAGCAGAGACCCAGTACTTC
d_call: TRBD2; v_call: TRBV27; clone_size: many; j_call: TRBJ2-2; cdr3_aa: CASSLFSSGSYTGELFF; cdr3_nt: TGTGCCAGCAGTTTGTTCTCTAGCGGATCCTACACCGGGGAGCTGTTTTTT